Shown below are 24 T cell receptor beta chains from a single sample sequenced in a study of cytomegalovirus exposure and HLA in healthy donors. The PCR had 60 Vbeta and 13 Jbeta primers. Assay: immunoSEQ multiplex PCR; the TCRdb copy retains only in-frame clones and omits some. Here the sample spans about 190,000 clones, approximately 82% being singletons. Sample: PBMCs. The receptors were sampled from a woman aged 18-29 years in good health and CMV-seronegative.

The chain couples TRBV6-6 to TRBJ2-1; 15 bases map to TRBD2. The trim removed 7 bases at V and 4 bases at J, leaving 5 bases unmatched. The CDR3 has 16 residues. Germline assignment: CDR1 MNHNY and CDR2 SVGAGI (reference sequence). The CDR3 loop is CASTRGLAGGYNEQFF. In nucleotides, the CDR3 is TGTGCCAGCACCCGAGGACTAGCGGGAGGGTACAATGAGCAGTTCTTC.

The chain employs TRBV19 and TRBJ1-2; 9 nucleotides line up with TRBD1. Germline values: CDR1 LNHDA, CDR2 SQIVND (reference sequence). Unmatched junction bases numbered 9, after V lost 6 bases and J lost 7 bases. This CDR3 is 14 amino acids long. The CDR3 bases are TGTGCCAGTAGCCCGGGACAGGGATTAGGTGGCTACACCTTC. This gives the protein CASSPGQGLGGYTF.

The chain carries TRBV10-2 and TRBJ2-1; 8 nucleotides line up with TRBD2. CDR3 length: 13 residues. CDR1 is WSHSY and CDR2 is SAAADI in the germline V gene. Losses at the gene ends were 9 bases for V and 4 bases for J; bases not matched to a gene: 5. The CDR3, as DNA: TGCGCCAGTTCGGGAGGGCCTTACAATGAGCAGTTCTTC. Amino acids: CASSGGPYNEQFF.

The rearrangement joins TRBV4-3 to TRBJ2-3, with 8 nucleotides matching TRBD2. The CDR3 loop spans 16 amino acids. V was pared by 0 bases and J by 6 bases, with 8 bases of the junction left unmatched. Germline V CDR1 and CDR2: LGHNA, YSLEER. CDR3 bases: TGCGCCAGCAGCCAAGATCACAGCGGGAGTGGGGATACGCAGTATTTT. This encodes CASSQDHSGSGDTQYF.

The V and J genes are TRBV7-2 and TRBJ2-3; 8 positions agree with TRBD1. This CDR3 comprises 16 residues. The V gene's germline CDR1 is SGHTA and CDR2 FQGNSA. Germline trimming cut 4 bases from V and 5 bases from J; bases unmatched to any gene: 11. The CDR3 region has the DNA TGTGCCAGCAGCTCAAAGACAGGGGTAGGGTTAGATACGCAGTATTTT. Translation: CASSSKTGVGLDTQYF.

The genes are TRBV6-6 and TRBJ2-5; 9 bases map to TRBD1. Germline loops: CDR1 MNHNY, CDR2 SVGAGI (reference sequence). The CDR3 loop spans 16 amino acids. V shed 0 bases and J 2 bases; nucleotides not matched to a gene: 4. The CDR3 loop reads CASSYSWTGDQETQYF. DNA for the CDR3: TGTGCCAGCAGTTACTCGTGGACAGGGGATCAAGAGACCCAGTACTTC.

V usage is TRBV19 and J usage is TRBJ1-4; D is undetermined. This CDR3 is built from 14 residues. Germline loops: CDR1 LNHDA, CDR2 SQIVND (reference sequence). V was clipped by 5 bases and J by 0 bases, with 7 bases between them. As DNA, the CDR3 is TGTGCCAGTAGTCCCTTTGCAACTAATGAAAAACTGTTTTTT. The encoded protein is CASSPFATNEKLFF.

V usage is TRBV19 and J usage is TRBJ2-1; no clear D gene. Trimming took 0 bases from V and 7 from J, leaving 13 bases between them. This CDR3 is 15 amino acids long. Germline V gives CDR1 LNHDA, CDR2 SQIVND (reference sequence). Written as DNA, the CDR3 is TGTGCCAGTAGTATAGACCGTGAGGCGTATAATGAGCAGTTCTTC. Translation gives CASSIDREAYNEQFF.

The CDR3 spells CASSLGRADEAFF. In nucleotides, the CDR3 is TGTGCCAGCAGTTTAGGCAGGGCGGATGAAGCTTTCTTT. The J gene is TRBJ1-1, the V gene TRBV27; possibly TRBD1 for D (5 bases). The germline CDR1 and CDR2 sequences are MNHEY and SMNVEV (reference sequence). This CDR3 has 13 amino acids. The V gene lost 2 bases and the J gene lost 7 bases, with 11 bases spanning the gap.

The CDR3 DNA reads TGTGCCAGCAGTGATAGGCCCTGGAGTGGACGGGGTAGCTCCTACAATGAGCAGTTCTTC. This gives the protein CASSDRPWSGRGSSYNEQFF. The rearrangement joins TRBV6-1 to TRBJ2-1, with D maybe TRBD2 (5 bases). V gave up 3 bases and J gave up 0 bases, with 24 bases separating them. In germline, CDR1 is MNHNS, CDR2 SASEGT. This CDR3 region has 20 residues.

This clone was seen just once. This rearrangement joins TRBV6-1 to TRBJ2-5; perhaps TRBD1 as D (6 bases). Germline CDR1 MNHNS, CDR2 SASEGT. The CDR3 spans 17 residues. The V end was cut by 2 bases, the J end by 2 bases, with 18 bases between. The CDR3 DNA is TGTGCCAGCAGTGAATCCAGGGGCCTCTATGTACAAGAGACCCAGTACTTC. Protein product: CASSESRGLYVQETQYF.

This clone was observed once. The chain combines TRBV2 with TRBJ2-3; D not certain. CDR1 and CDR2 (germline): SNHLY, FYNNEI. This CDR3 comprises 14 residues. V lost 8 bases to trimming and J lost 0 bases, with 12 bases between them. The CDR3 sequence is CASLLDFSTDTQYF. As DNA, the CDR3 is TGTGCCAGCCTCCTCGACTTTAGCACAGATACGCAGTATTTT. Complete variable domain (other parts from reference TRBV2 and TRBJ2-3): EPEVTQTPSHQVTQMGQEVILRCVPISNHLYFYWYRQILGQKVEFLVSFYNNEISEKSEIFDDQFSVERPDGSNFTLKIRSTKLEDSAMYFCASLLDFSTDTQYFGPGTRLTVL.

This chain connects TRBV4-2 to TRBJ2-7, with TRBD1 matching 7 bases. Germline V gives CDR1 LGHNA, CDR2 YNFKEQ. The CDR3 has 15 amino acids. V dropped 5 bases and J dropped 0; count of bases not matched to a gene: 7. The CDR3 region is CASSTHTGVSYEQYF. The CDR3 DNA follows: TGTGCCAGCAGCACCCACACAGGGGTCTCCTACGAGCAGTACTTC.

The J gene is TRBJ2-2, the V gene TRBV5-1; no reliable D call. Trimming left V 5 bases short and J 2 bases short, with 10 bases between. CDR3 length: 14 residues. From germline, CDR1 is SGHRS and CDR2 YFSETQ. This CDR3 reads CASSTEVNTGELFF. The CDR3 nucleotides read TGCGCCAGCAGTACTGAGGTTAACACCGGGGAGCTGTTTTTT.

CDR3 sequence: CASSQALLAGADTQYF. CDR3 coding DNA: TGCGCCAGCAGCCAAGCATTACTAGCGGGAGCAGATACGCAGTATTTT. The rearrangement joins TRBV4-1 to TRBJ2-3; TRBD2 matches at 11 bases. Germline V gives CDR1 MGHRA, CDR2 YSYEKL. The CDR3 sequence is 16 residues long. V shed 1 base and J 4 bases; nucleotides not matched to a gene: 4.

This clone was seen only a few times. The rearrangement uses TRBV2 and TRBJ1-5; weak D call: TRBD1 (5 bases). Germline V gene lookup returns CDR1 SNHLY and CDR2 FYNNEI. CDR3 length: 16 residues. The V gene lost 7 bases and the J gene lost 0 bases, with 16 bases spanning the gap. CDR3 amino acids: CASTGHEGYSNQPQHF. CDR3 DNA: TGTGCCAGCACTGGACATGAAGGGTATAGCAATCAGCCCCAGCATTTT.

In its sample, this clone was seen a few times. The chain couples TRBV4-3 to TRBJ2-7, with D maybe TRBD2 (5 bases). The CDR3 totals 16 residues. Germline CDR1 reads LGHNA; CDR2 reads YSLEER. V was trimmed by 0 bases and J by 2 bases, leaving 14 bases between them. CDR3 DNA sequence: TGCGCCAGCAGCCAAGATGTAGCGAGTCCCCCCTACGAGCAGTACTTC. Residues: CASSQDVASPPYEQYF.

The J gene is TRBJ1-3, the V gene TRBV19, with D uncertain. This CDR3 contains 15 residues. Germline values: CDR1 LNHDA, CDR2 SQIVND (reference sequence). With 5 bases removed from V and 0 bases from J, the gap between germline ends came to 11 bases. CDR3 in amino acids: CASSPFGSSGNTIYF. The CDR3 DNA sequence: TGTGCCAGTAGTCCATTCGGGAGCTCTGGAAACACCATATATTTT.

The chain carries TRBV19 and TRBJ2-7; 14 nucleotides line up with TRBD2. The ends lost 9 bases at V and 3 bases at J; junction bases unmatched: 7. The germline V gene encodes CDR1 LNHDA and CDR2 SQIVND (reference sequence). This CDR3 has 15 residues. Here the CDR3 reads CASAPGLAGDYEQYF. The CDR3 DNA is TGTGCCAGCGCCCCGGGACTAGCGGGAGACTACGAGCAGTACTTC.

The chain has TRBV27 and TRBJ1-2; 8 nucleotides line up with TRBD1. The CDR3 extends over 16 amino acids. The germline V gene encodes CDR1 MNHEY and CDR2 SMNVEV (reference sequence). With V trimmed by 5 bases and J by 3 bases, 11 bases remained unmatched. The CDR3 coding sequence is TGTGCCAGCAGTGCGGAGCAGGGGGCCGGTGACTATGGCTACACCTTC. It is translated as CASSAEQGAGDYGYTF.

This clone occurred once. This chain joins TRBV28 and TRBJ2-7, with a tentative D call TRBD1 (5 bases). Between the trimmed V and J ends, which lost 3 bases and 6 bases, there was a span of 9 bases. Germline CDR1 MDHEN, CDR2 SYDVKM. CDR3 length: 12 residues. The CDR3 protein is CASSLAQGEQYF. The CDR3 DNA follows: TGTGCCAGCAGTTTGGCGCAGGGCGAGCAGTACTTC.

The chain is built from TRBV5-4 and TRBJ2-2, with 16 bases identical to TRBD2. CDR3 size: 18 residues. CDR1 is SGHNT and CDR2 is YYREEE in the germline V gene (reference sequence). J gave up 4 bases and V 4 bases, and 7 bases lay outside the gene matches. Here the CDR3 reads CASSGGTSGRDSTGELFF. Written as DNA, the CDR3 is TGTGCCAGCAGCGGAGGGACTAGCGGGAGGGATAGCACCGGGGAGCTGTTTTTT.

The DNA for the CDR3 is TGTGCCAGCAGCTTAGGTCCTAGCGGGAGGGCCGTAGGTGAGCAGTTCTTC. The encoded protein is CASSLGPSGRAVGEQFF. This chain connects TRBV11-2 to TRBJ2-1, with 12 bases matching TRBD2. The V and J ends lost 1 base and 9 bases, in that order; junction bases with no gene match: 10. This CDR3 spans 17 amino acids. Per germline, CDR1 SGHAT and CDR2 FQNNGV.

This clone was detected only a few times. The chain employs TRBV29-1 and TRBJ1-1; D gene unclear. CDR1 SQVTM and CDR2 ANQGSEA come from the germline V gene. The CDR3 loop spans 12 amino acids. Trimming left V 4 bases short and J 2 bases short, with 8 bases between. CDR3 amino acids: CSVVGANTEAFF. The CDR3 coding sequence is TGCAGCGTTGTAGGAGCTAACACTGAAGCTTTCTTT. Full variable domain (rest looked up from reference TRBV29-1 and TRBJ1-1): SAVISQKPSRDICQRGTSLTIQCQVDSQVTMMFWYRQQPGQSLTLIATANQGSEATYESGFVIDKFPISRPNLTFSTLTVSNMSPEDSSIYLCSVVGANTEAFFGQGTRLTVV.